This T cell receptor beta chain comes out of a study of vaccination and CD4 T cells after COVID-19. Study-wide context: For post-vaccine samples, collection took place a median about 72 days after dose two, ranging from 14 to 241.

General study results and limits: Researchers report that 304 of 307 vaccine-specific clones in convalescent patients proved spike mono-reactive. For SARS-CoV-2-reactive clonotypes, the median went from around 20 to 38, a nonsignificant increase.

Time point here: late sampling 161 to 241 days after vaccination in a few convalescent patients. Documented treatment: 10-day PBMC culture with coronavirus spike peptide pools or control peptides (ViraFEST assay). This clonotype was seen only a few times. Antigen: not known. The V end was cut by 1 base, the J end by 5 bases, with 6 bases between. This CDR3 spans 12 amino acids. In germline, CDR1 is SGHTA, CDR2 FQGNSA. The Oncomine TCR Beta short-read assay was applied to DNA of cultured CD4+ T cells. Genomic DNA was taken out of cultured CD4+ T cells by extraction. A single record per CDR3 protein comes from TCRdb applying MiXCR to the PCR reads. This table holds approximately 22,000 distinct CDR3 sequences, 30% to 45% found once.

The TCR was taken from a human donor who had recovered from COVID-19. The input for sequencing was CD4+ T cells from blood, cultured in vitro, taken about 7 months after SARS-CoV-2 vaccination. The chain carries TRBV7-2 and TRBJ2-7; no reliable D call. This CDR3 is CASSLVAHEQYF. The CDR3 DNA reads as TGTGCCAGCAGCTTAGTAGCACACGAGCAGTACTTC.